The 22 T cell receptor beta chains in this list originate from one sample, sequenced in a study of shared clonotypes between healthy human individuals. CD45RO negativity and positive selection for CCR7 defined naive CD8 cells, a population that excluded terminally differentiated effector memory CD45RA+ cells. The data were produced by immunoSEQ multiplex PCR, yet TCRdb's version contains in-frame clones alone and is incomplete. The table records 1.5 million to 2.5 million clones, just under 95% of them present only once. Sample: naive CD8+ T cells sorted from blood. All receptors come from a man between 18 and 29 years old in good health.

This chain connects TRBV6-4 to TRBJ2-1, with 13 bases aligning to TRBD2. This CDR3 is built from 17 residues. J was trimmed by 6 bases and V by 6 bases; bases with no gene match: 11. CDR1 and CDR2 (germline): MRHNA, SNTAGT. The CDR3 sequence is CASSRLAGGPLSNEQFF. The CDR3 DNA reads as TGTGCCAGCAGCCGACTAGCGGGGGGCCCCCTATCCAATGAGCAGTTCTTC.

The V and J genes are TRBV5-6 and TRBJ1-1; the D is unclear. Germline V gene sequence: CDR1 SGHDT, CDR2 YYEEEE. This CDR3 has 11 amino acids. The V gene lost 4 bases and the J gene lost 7 bases, with 8 bases spanning the gap. This chain's CDR3 is CASSQDFEAFF. The DNA of the CDR3 is TGTGCCAGCAGCCAGGACTTTGAAGCTTTCTTT.

This chain links TRBV11-2 with TRBJ2-7; 7 bases agree with TRBD1. This CDR3 contains 15 residues. Germline assignment: CDR1 SGHAT and CDR2 FQNNGV. The trim removed 3 bases at V and 1 base at J, leaving 6 bases unmatched. The CDR3 DNA reads as TGTGCCAGCAGCTTGGTACCGACAGGGTCCTACGAGCAGTACTTC. Translating it yields CASSLVPTGSYEQYF.

V usage is TRBV4-3 and J usage is TRBJ1-1; TRBD1 is a possible D gene (5 bases). The CDR3 is made up of 16 amino acids. V shed 0 bases and J shed 0 bases, with 11 bases lying between them. From germline, CDR1 is LGHNA and CDR2 YSLEER. In DNA, the CDR3 is TGCGCCAGCAGCCAAGATCTCCCGGGGCTGAACACTGAAGCTTTCTTT. Translating it yields CASSQDLPGLNTEAFF.

This chain links TRBV5-1 with TRBJ2-3; 9 bases match TRBD2. This CDR3 is built from 16 residues. Germline V lookup: CDR1 SGHRS, CDR2 YFSETQ. V trimming: 2 bases; J trimming: 2 bases; junction bases outside the gene matches: 6. The CDR3 DNA reads as TGCGCCAGCAGCTTTTCTAGCGGGAATTCCACAGATACGCAGTATTTT. Translation: CASSFSSGNSTDTQYF.

The genes are TRBV28 and TRBJ2-1, with D tentatively TRBD1 or TRBD2 (5 bases each). The V end was cut by 8 bases, the J end by 8 bases, with 16 bases between. CDR1 is MDHEN, CDR2 SYDVKM, per germline. The length of the CDR3 is 13 residues. The CDR3 DNA reads as TGTGCCAGCCATCCGGGACCGGTTTATGAGCAGTTCTTC. Translating it yields CASHPGPVYEQFF.

The chain links TRBV13 to TRBJ2-1, with a tentative D call TRBD2 (7 bases). Trimming left V 5 bases short and J 8 bases short, with 22 bases between. The CDR3 covers 16 residues. Per the germline V gene, CDR1 is PRHDT and CDR2 is FYEKMQ (reference sequence). CDR3 loop: CASSPGGGGRGDEQFF. CDR3 bases: TGTGCCAGCAGCCCCGGTGGGGGGGGGCGCGGGGATGAGCAGTTCTTC.

This chain links TRBV5-1 with TRBJ2-5; 11 bases align to TRBD2. The CDR3 covers 17 residues. The germline V gene has CDR1 SGHRS and CDR2 YFSETQ. V lost 3 bases and J lost 2; bases outside the gene matches: 9. CDR3 sequence reads: CASSWSTSGGEQETQYF. For the CDR3, the DNA is TGCGCCAGCAGCTGGAGCACTAGCGGGGGAGAACAAGAGACCCAGTACTTC.

This chain connects TRBV7-9 to TRBJ1-2, with a tentative D call TRBD1 (6 bases). Germline CDR1 is SEHNR and CDR2 is FQNEAQ (reference sequence). V lost 0 bases and J 4 bases, leaving 18 bases between the germline ends. The CDR3 covers 17 residues. CDR3 amino acids: CASSLARAGAEIYGYTF. DNA of the CDR3: TGTGCCAGCAGCTTAGCCCGTGCAGGGGCTGAGATCTATGGCTACACCTTC.

The CDR3 DNA follows: TGTGCCTGGAGTTACGGGACTAGCGGAAACACCGGGGAGCTGTTTTTT. Its translation: CAWSYGTSGNTGELFF. The chain is built from TRBV30 and TRBJ2-2, with 11 bases identical to TRBD2. The CDR3 sequence is 16 residues long. The germline V gene encodes CDR1 GTSNPN and CDR2 SVGIG (reference sequence). V lost 2 bases and J lost 2; bases outside the gene matches: 4.

The CDR3 here is CAWSKYLPRSGAESSYEQYF. In DNA, the CDR3 is TGTGCCTGGAGTAAATACTTACCGAGGTCGGGAGCGGAAAGCTCCTACGAGCAGTACTTC. The J gene is TRBJ2-7, the V gene TRBV30, with D perhaps TRBD2 (6 bases). Trimming took 2 bases from V and 0 from J, leaving 29 bases between them. The CDR3 length is 20 residues. Germline CDR1 is GTSNPN and CDR2 is SVGIG (reference sequence).

As to this clone: At one end the junction does not follow the germline gene, possibly because of a read error. V gene TRBV7-7 combines with J gene TRBJ2-2, with 9 bases matching TRBD2. Germline V gives CDR1 SSHAT, CDR2 FNYEAQ (reference sequence). The CDR3 length is 14 residues. The CDR3 DNA follows: TGTGCTAGCAGGGCGGGAGGGCCGAACGGGGAGCTGTTTTTT. Translation: CASRAGGPNGELFF.

V usage is TRBV4-1 and J usage is TRBJ1-1; D is ambiguous. The CDR3 is made up of 14 amino acids. Germline V CDR1 and CDR2: MGHRA, YSYEKL. The ends were cut back, 4 bases at V and 5 bases at J, with 14 bases in the middle. The CDR3 DNA follows: TGCGCCAGCAGCCCGCGATATCTGAGGACTGAAGCTTTCTTT. Translating it yields CASSPRYLRTEAFF.

The gene calls are TRBV4-3 and TRBJ2-7; 11 bases match TRBD1. Germline V gene lookup returns CDR1 LGHNA and CDR2 YSLEER. After removal of 1 base from V and 4 bases from J, the junction contained 6 bases not matched to a gene. The CDR3 runs to 16 residues. This CDR3 is CASSQGDRGFPYEQYF. CDR3 in DNA: TGCGCCAGCAGCCAAGGGGACAGGGGGTTCCCTTACGAGCAGTACTTC.

The gene calls are TRBV5-6 and TRBJ2-3, with D hard to call. Trimming left V 6 bases short and J 4 bases short, with 9 bases between. The length of the CDR3 is 12 residues. Germline-derived CDR1 and CDR2 are SGHDT and YYEEEE. The CDR3 protein is CASNLVPDTQYF. The CDR3 DNA sequence: TGTGCCAGCAACCTGGTCCCAGATACGCAGTATTTT.

J is TRBJ1-3 and V is TRBV9, with D tentatively TRBD1 (5 bases). CDR3 size: 17 residues. Germline loops: CDR1 SGDLS, CDR2 YYNGEE. Trimming stripped 2 bases from V and 0 bases from J, with 15 bases between. The CDR3 nucleotides read TGTGCCAGCAGCGTGGCAGACAGACAGCTCTCTGGAAACACCATATATTTT. It codes for CASSVADRQLSGNTIYF. The full variable domain, in which reference TRBV9 and TRBJ1-3 provide the parts outside the CDR3, is DSGVTQTPKHLITATGQRVTLRCSPRSGDLSVYWYQQSLDQGLQFLIQYYNGEERAKGNILERFSAQQFPDLHSELNLSSLELGDSALYFCASSVADRQLSGNTIYFGEGSWLTVV.

The chain recombines TRBV6-5 with TRBJ2-2; weak D call: TRBD1 (5 bases). Trimming stripped 0 bases from V and 4 bases from J, with 9 bases between. The germline CDR1 and CDR2 sequences are MNHEY and SVGAGI. The CDR3 has 15 residues. CDR3 sequence: CASSYSSRATGELFF. The CDR3 nucleotides are TGTGCCAGCAGTTACTCGTCCAGGGCCACCGGGGAGCTGTTTTTT.

The CDR3 DNA sequence: TGCGCCAGCAGCCAGATTGACGGGGGGGAAGGAGAGACCCAGTACTTC. It translates to CASSQIDGGEGETQYF. This sequence joins TRBV4-3 and TRBJ2-5, with 8 bases that match TRBD2. CDR1 and CDR2 (germline): LGHNA, YSLEER. The J segment lost 4 bases and the V segment lost 3 bases, leaving 10 bases of the junction unmatched. The CDR3 runs to 16 residues.

Remarks on this clone: Different DNA sequences within this sample yield the same CDR3. This chain joins TRBV5-6 and TRBJ1-1; D ambiguous. V was cut by 2 bases and J by 2 bases, with 4 bases left in between. Germline CDR1 reads SGHDT; CDR2 reads YYEEEE. This CDR3 spans 12 amino acids. The CDR3 region has the DNA TGTGCCAGCAGCTTATATAACACTGAAGCTTTCTTT. Translating gives CASSLYNTEAFF.

This clone was detected only once. The chain employs TRBV15 and TRBJ2-3; D may be TRBD1 (5 bases). V dropped 0 bases and J dropped 4 bases, with 8 bases sitting between them. The germline V gene encodes CDR1 LNHNV and CDR2 YYDKDF (reference sequence). The CDR3 spans 14 residues. The DNA for the CDR3 is TGTGCCACCAGCAGAGATCCAGGGTCAGATACGCAGTATTTT. This encodes CATSRDPGSDTQYF.

The genes are TRBV13 and TRBJ2-7; the D gene is possibly TRBD1 (5 bases). Trimming left V 5 bases short and J 4 bases short, with 15 bases between. Germline CDR1 is PRHDT and CDR2 is FYEKMQ (reference sequence). This CDR3 region has 14 residues. The CDR3 reads CASSQGVTLYEQYF. The CDR3 DNA is TGTGCCAGCAGCCAAGGGGTCACCCTGTACGAGCAGTACTTC.

V usage is TRBV10-1 and J usage is TRBJ1-1; D may be TRBD1 (5 bases). Trimming shortened V by 3 bases and J by 6 bases, and 14 bases separated the two germline ends. The CDR3 extends over 14 amino acids. CDR1 and CDR2 (germline): WNHNN, SYGVQD (reference sequence). The CDR3 coding sequence is TGCGCCAGCAGTGAAAGGGGCTTCGGGTCTGAAGCTTTCTTT. Translating gives CASSERGFGSEAFF.